Sequencing of this T cell receptor (beta chain) was carried out in a study of graft-versus-host responses after intestinal transplantation. About the study: Anti-thymocyte globulin induction, then tacrolimus and steroids for around 3 years, went to all recipients.

Comment on this clone: Its antigen is not identified.

General study findings and limits: HvG clone declines early post-transplant were associated with peak circulating GvH levels. GvH clones appeared in recipient marrow, some first in ileum or blood. The study found high graft-versus-host to host-versus-graft clonal ratios in allografts of patients with graft-donor T cell macrochimerism.

Looked up from germline, CDR1 is MNHEY and CDR2 is SVGAGI. With 2 bases removed from V and 2 bases from J, the gap between germline ends came to 9 bases. The CDR3 is 14 amino acids. Assay: immunoSEQ multiplex PCR; the TCRdb copy retains only in-frame clones and omits some. Here the sample spans fewer than 150,000 clones, roughly 92% being singletons. The chain employs TRBV6-5 and TRBJ2-5; unclear D gene. The sequencing used unstimulated CD4+ T cells sorted from spleen or lymph node cells, collected before intestinal transplant. This TCR came from a human donor who received an intestinal transplant. CDR3 loop: CASSYTARQETQYF. In DNA form, the CDR3 reads TGTGCCAGCAGTTACACCGCTAGGCAAGAGACCCAGTACTTC.